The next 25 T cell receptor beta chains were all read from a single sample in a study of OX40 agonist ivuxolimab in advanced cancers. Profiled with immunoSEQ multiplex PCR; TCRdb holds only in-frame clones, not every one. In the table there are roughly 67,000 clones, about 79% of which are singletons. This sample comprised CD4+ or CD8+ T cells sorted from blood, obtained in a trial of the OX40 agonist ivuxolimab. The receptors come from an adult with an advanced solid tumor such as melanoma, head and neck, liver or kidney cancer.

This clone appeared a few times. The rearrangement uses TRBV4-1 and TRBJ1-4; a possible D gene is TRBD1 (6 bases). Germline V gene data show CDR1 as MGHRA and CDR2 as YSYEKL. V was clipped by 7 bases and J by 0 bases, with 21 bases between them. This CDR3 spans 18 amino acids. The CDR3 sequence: CASNPLYYRDATNEKLFF. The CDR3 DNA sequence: TGCGCCAGCAACCCTTTATATTACAGGGATGCAACTAATGAAAAACTGTTTTTT.

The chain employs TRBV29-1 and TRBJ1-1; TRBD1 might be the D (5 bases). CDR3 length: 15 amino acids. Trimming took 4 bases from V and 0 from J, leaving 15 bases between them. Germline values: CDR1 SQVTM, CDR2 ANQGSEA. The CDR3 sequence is CSVGGGAGVNTEAFF. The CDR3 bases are TGCAGCGTTGGGGGTGGGGCAGGCGTGAACACTGAAGCTTTCTTT.

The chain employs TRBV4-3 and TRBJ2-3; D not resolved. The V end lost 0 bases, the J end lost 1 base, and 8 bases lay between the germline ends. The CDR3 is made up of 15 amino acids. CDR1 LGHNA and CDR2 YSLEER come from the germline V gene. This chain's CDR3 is CASSQDRTGTDTQYF. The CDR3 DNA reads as TGCGCCAGCAGCCAAGATCGCACAGGCACAGATACGCAGTATTTT.

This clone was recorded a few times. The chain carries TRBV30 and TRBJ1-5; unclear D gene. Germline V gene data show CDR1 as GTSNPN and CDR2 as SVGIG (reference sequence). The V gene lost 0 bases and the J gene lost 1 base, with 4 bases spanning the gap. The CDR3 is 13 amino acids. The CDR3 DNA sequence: TGTGCCTGGAGTGTGGAGAGCAATCAGCCCCAGCATTTT. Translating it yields CAWSVESNQPQHF.

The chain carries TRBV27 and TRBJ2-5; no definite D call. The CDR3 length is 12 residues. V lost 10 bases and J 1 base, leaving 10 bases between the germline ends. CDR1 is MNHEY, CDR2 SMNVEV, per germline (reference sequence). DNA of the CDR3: TGTGCCACCCAGAGTATCCAAGAGACCCAGTACTTC. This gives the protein CATQSIQETQYF.

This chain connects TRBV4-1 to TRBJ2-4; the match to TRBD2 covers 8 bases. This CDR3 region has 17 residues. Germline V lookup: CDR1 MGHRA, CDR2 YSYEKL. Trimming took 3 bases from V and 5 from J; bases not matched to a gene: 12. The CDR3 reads CASSQRYSGGDENIQYF. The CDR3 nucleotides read TGCGCCAGCAGCCAGCGATATTCGGGAGGGGACGAAAACATTCAGTACTTC.

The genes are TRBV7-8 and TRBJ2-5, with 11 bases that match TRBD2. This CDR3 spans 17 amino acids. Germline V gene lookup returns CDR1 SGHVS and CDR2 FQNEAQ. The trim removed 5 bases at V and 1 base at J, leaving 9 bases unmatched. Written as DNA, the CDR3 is TGTGCCAGCAGCCCAGGGCGACTAGCGGGGCGCCAAGAGACCCAGTACTTC. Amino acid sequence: CASSPGRLAGRQETQYF.

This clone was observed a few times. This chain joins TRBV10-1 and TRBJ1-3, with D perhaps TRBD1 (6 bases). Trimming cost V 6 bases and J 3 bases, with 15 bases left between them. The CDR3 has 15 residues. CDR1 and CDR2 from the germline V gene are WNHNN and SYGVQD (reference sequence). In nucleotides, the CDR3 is TGCGCCAGCAGGGGAACAGGGATCGGTGGAAACACCATATATTTT. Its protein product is CASRGTGIGGNTIYF.

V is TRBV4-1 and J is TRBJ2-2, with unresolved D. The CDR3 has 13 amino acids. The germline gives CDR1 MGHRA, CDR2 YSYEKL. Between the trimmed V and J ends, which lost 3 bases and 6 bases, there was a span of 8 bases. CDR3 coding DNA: TGCGCCAGCAGCCAGATCCCCCCCGGGGAGCTGTTTTTT. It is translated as CASSQIPPGELFF.

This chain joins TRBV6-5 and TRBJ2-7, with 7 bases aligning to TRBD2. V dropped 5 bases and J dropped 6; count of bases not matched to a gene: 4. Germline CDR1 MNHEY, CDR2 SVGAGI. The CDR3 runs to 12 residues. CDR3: CASSSGIGEQYF. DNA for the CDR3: TGTGCCAGCAGTAGCGGGATAGGCGAGCAGTACTTC.

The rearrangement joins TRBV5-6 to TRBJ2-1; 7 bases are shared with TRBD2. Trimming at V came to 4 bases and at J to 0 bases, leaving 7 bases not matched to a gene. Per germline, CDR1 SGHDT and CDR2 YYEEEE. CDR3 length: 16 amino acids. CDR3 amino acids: CASSHRLAASYNEQFF. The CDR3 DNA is TGTGCCAGCAGCCACAGACTAGCCGCCTCCTACAATGAGCAGTTCTTC. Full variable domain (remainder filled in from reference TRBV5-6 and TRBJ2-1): DAGVTQSPTHLIKTRGQQVTLRCSPKSGHDTVSWYQQALGQGPQFIFQYYEEEERQRGNFPDRFSGHQFPNYSSELNVNALLLGDSALYLCASSHRLAASYNEQFFGPGTRLTVL.

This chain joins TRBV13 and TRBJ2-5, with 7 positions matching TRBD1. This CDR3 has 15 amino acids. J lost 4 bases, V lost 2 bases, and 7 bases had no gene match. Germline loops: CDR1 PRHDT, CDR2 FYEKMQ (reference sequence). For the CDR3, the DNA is TGTGCCAGCAGCTTAACCCGACAGGGTAGAGAGACCCAGTACTTC. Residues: CASSLTRQGRETQYF.

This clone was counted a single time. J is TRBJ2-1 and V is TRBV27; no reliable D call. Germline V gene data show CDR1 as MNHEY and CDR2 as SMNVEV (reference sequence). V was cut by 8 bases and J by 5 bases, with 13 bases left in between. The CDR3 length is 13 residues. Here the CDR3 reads CASRLSQNNEQFF. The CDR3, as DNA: TGTGCCAGCCGACTCAGTCAGAACAATGAGCAGTTCTTC.

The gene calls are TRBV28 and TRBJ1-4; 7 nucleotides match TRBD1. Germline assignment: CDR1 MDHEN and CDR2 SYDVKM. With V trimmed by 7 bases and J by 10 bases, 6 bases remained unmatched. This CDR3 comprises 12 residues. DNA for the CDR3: TGTGCCAGCACCCTGGACAGGAGAAAACTGTTTTTT. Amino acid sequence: CASTLDRRKLFF.

This CDR3 reads CASSKFPPPTGYTF. The CDR3 region has the DNA TGTGCCAGTAGTAAATTCCCACCTCCGACAGGCTACACCTTC. The gene calls are TRBV19 and TRBJ1-2; no reliable D call. The CDR3 is made up of 14 amino acids. Germline values: CDR1 LNHDA, CDR2 SQIVND (reference sequence). V gave up 4 bases and J gave up 8 bases, with 17 bases separating them.

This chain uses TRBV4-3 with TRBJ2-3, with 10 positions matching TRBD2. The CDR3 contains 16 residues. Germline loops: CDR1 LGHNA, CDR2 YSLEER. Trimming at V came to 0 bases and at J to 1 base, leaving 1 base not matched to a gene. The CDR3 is CASSQELAGGTDTQYF. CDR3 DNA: TGCGCCAGCAGCCAAGAGCTAGCGGGGGGCACAGATACGCAGTATTTT.

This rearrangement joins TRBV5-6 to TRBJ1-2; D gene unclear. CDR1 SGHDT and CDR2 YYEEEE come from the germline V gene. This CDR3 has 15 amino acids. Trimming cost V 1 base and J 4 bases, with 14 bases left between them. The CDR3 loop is CASSLREDKVYGYTF. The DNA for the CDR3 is TGTGCCAGCAGCTTGAGAGAAGATAAAGTCTATGGCTACACCTTC.

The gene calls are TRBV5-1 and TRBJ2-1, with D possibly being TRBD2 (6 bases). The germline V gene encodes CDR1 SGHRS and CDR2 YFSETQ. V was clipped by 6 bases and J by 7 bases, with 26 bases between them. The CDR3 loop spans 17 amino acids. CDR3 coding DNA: TGCGCCAGCACCGCCTACCCGGCAGACCGGGCGGGAAATGAGCAGTTCTTC. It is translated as CASTAYPADRAGNEQFF.

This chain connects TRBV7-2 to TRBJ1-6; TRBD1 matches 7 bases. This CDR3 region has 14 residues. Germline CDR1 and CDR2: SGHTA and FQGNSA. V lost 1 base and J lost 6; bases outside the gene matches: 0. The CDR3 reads CASSLDRGNSPLHF. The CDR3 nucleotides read TGTGCCAGCAGCTTAGACAGGGGTAATTCACCCCTCCACTTT.

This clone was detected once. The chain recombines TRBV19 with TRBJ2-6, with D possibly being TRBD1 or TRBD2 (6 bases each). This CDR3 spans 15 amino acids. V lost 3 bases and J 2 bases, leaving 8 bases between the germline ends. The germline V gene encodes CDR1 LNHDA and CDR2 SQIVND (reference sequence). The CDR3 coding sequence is TGTGCCAGTAGTATGAGGGGGGCTGGGGCCAACGTCCTGACTTTC. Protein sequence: CASSMRGAGANVLTF.

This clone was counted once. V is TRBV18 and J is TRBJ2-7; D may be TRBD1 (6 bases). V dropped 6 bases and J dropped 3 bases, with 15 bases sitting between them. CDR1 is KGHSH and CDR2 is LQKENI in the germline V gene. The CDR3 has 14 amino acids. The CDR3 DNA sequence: TGTGCCAGCTCCAAGGACAGAGAAGACTACGAGCAGTACTTC. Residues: CASSKDREDYEQYF.

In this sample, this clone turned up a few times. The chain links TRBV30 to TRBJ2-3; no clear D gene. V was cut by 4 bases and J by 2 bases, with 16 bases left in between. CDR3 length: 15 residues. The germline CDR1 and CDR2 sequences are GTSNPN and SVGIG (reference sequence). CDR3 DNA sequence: TGTGCCTGGACACGCAGCAGCGACTTCACAGATACGCAGTATTTT. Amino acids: CAWTRSSDFTDTQYF.

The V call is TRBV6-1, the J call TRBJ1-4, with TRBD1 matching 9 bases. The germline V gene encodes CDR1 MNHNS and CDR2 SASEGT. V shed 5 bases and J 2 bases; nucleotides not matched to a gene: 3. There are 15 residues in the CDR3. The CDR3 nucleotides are TGTGCCAGCAGTACAGGGGGCTGGACTAATGAAAAACTGTTTTTT. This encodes CASSTGGWTNEKLFF.

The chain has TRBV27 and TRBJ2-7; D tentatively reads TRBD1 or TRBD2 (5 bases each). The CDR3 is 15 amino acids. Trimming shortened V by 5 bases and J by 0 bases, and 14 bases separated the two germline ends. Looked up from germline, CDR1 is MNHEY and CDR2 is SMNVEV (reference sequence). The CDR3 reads CASSPWDLPSYEQYF. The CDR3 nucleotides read TGTGCCAGCAGTCCTTGGGACCTACCCTCCTACGAGCAGTACTTC.

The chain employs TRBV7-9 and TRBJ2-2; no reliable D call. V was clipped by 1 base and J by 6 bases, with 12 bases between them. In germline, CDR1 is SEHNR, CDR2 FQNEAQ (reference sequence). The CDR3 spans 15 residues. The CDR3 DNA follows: TGTGCCAGCAGCTTAGTCAGGACCGGACCCGGGGAGCTGTTTTTT. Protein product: CASSLVRTGPGELFF. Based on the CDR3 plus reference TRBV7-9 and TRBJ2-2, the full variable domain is DTGVSQNPRHKITKRGQNVTFRCDPISEHNRLYWYRQTLGQGPEFLTYFQNEAQLEKSRLLSDRFSAERPKGSFSTLEIQRTEQGDSAMYLCASSLVRTGPGELFFGEGSRLTVL.